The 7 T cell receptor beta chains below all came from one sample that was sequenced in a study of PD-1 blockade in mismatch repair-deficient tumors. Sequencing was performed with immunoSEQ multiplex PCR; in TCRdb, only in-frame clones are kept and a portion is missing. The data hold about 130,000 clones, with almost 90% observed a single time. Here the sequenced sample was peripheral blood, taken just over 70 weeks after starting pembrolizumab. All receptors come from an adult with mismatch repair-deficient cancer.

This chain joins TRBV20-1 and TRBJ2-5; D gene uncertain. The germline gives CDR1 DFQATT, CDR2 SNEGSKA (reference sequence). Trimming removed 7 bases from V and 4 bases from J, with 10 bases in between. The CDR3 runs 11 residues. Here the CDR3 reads CSGGRGETQYF. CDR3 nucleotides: TGCAGTGGCGGTCGTGGAGAGACCCAGTACTTC.

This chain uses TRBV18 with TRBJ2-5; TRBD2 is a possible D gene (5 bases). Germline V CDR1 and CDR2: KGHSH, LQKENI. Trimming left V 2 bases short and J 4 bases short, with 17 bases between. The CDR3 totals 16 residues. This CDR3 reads CASSPAGLGGSETQYF. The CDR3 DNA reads TGTGCCAGCTCACCAGCCGGACTGGGTGGTTCAGAGACCCAGTACTTC.

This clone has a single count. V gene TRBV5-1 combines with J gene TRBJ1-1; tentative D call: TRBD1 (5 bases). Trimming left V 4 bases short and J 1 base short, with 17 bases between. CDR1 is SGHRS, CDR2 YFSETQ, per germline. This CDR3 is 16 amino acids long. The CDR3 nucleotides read TGCGCCAGCAGCCCCCGTGCAGGGCGGACGAACACTGAAGCTTTCTTT. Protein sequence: CASSPRAGRTNTEAFF.

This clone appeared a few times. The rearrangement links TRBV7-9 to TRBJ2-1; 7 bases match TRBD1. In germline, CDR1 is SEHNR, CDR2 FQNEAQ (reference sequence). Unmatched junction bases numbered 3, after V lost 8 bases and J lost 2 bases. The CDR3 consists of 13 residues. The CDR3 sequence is CASSGTAYNEQFF. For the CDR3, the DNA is TGTGCCAGCTCCGGGACAGCCTACAATGAGCAGTTCTTC.

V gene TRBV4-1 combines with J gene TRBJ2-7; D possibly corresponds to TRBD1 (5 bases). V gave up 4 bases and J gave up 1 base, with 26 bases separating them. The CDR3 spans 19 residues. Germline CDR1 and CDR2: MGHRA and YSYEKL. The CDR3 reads CASSPSEPTVSLGSYEQYF. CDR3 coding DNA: TGCGCCAGCAGCCCGAGTGAACCGACAGTTTCACTGGGATCCTACGAGCAGTACTTC.

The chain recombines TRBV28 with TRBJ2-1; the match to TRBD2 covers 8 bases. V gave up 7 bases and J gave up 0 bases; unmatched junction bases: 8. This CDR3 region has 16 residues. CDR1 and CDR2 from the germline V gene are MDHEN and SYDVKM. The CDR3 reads CASMTSERSSYNEQFF. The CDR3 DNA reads TGTGCCAGCATGACTAGCGAGAGGAGCTCCTACAATGAGCAGTTCTTC.

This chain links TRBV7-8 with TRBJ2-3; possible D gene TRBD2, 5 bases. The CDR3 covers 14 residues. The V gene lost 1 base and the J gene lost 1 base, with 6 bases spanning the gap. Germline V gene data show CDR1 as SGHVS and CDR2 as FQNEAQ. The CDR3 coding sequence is TGTGCCAGCAGCTTAGGGCGGGGCACAGATACGCAGTATTTT. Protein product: CASSLGRGTDTQYF. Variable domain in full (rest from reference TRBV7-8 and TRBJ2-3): GAGVSQSPRYKVAKRGQDVALRCDPISGHVSLFWYQQALGQGPEFLTYFQNEAQLDKSGLPSDRFFAERPEGSVSTLKIQRTQQEDSAVYLCASSLGRGTDTQYFGPGTRLTVL.